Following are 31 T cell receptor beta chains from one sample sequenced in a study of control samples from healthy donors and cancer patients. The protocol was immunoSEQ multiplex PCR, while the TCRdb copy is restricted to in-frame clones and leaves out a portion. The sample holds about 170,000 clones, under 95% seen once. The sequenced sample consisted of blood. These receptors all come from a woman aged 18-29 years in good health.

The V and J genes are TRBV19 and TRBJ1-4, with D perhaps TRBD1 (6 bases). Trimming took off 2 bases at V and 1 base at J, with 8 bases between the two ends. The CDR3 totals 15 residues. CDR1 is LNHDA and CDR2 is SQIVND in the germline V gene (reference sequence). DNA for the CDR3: TGTGCCAGTAGTATAACAGGGAGAACTAATGAAAAACTGTTTTTT. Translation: CASSITGRTNEKLFF.

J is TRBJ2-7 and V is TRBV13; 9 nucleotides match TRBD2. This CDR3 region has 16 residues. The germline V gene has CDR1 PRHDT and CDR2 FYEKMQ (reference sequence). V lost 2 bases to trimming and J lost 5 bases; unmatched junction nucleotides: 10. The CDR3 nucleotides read TGTGCCAGCAGCTTAAGGAGCGGGAGGCTCTACGACGAGCAGTACTTC. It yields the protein CASSLRSGRLYDEQYF.

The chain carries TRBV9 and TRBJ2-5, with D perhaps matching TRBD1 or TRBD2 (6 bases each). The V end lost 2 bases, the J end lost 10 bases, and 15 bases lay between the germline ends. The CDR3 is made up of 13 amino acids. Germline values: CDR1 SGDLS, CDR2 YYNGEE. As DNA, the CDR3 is TGTGCCAGCAGCGTCGGACCTAGGGGGGACCAGTACTTC. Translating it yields CASSVGPRGDQYF.

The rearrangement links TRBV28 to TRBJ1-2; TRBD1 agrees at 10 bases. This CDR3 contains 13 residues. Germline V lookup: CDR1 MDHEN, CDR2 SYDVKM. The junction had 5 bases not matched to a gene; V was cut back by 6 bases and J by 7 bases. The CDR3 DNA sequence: TGTGCCAGCAGAGACAGGGGGCGTCTTGGCTACACCTTC. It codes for CASRDRGRLGYTF.

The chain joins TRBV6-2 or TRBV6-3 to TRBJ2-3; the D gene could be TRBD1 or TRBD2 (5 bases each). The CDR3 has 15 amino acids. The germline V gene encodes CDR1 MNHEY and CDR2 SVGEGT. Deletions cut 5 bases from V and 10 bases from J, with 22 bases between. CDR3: CASSDRVPGTNSQYF. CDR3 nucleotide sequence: TGTGCCAGCAGTGACCGGGTCCCGGGGACCAACTCGCAGTATTTT.

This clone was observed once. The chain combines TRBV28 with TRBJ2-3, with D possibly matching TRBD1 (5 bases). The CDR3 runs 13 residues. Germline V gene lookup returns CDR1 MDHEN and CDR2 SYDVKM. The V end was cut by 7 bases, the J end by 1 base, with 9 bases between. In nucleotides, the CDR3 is TGTGCCAGCAATTTCAGGGGCACAGATACGCAGTATTTT. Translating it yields CASNFRGTDTQYF.

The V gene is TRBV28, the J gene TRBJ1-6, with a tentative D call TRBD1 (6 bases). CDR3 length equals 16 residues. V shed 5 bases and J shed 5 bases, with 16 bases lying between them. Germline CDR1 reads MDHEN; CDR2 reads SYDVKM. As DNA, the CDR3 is TGTGCCAGCAGTCTGGGGGGGGCGCTTAATAATTCACCCCTCCACTTT. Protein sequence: CASSLGGALNNSPLHF. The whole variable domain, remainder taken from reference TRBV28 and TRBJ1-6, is DVKVTQSSRYLVKRTGEKVFLECVQDMDHENMFWYRQDPGLGLRLIYFSYDVKMKEKGDIPEGYSVSREKKERFSLILESASTNQTSMYLCASSLGGALNNSPLHFGNGTRLTVT.

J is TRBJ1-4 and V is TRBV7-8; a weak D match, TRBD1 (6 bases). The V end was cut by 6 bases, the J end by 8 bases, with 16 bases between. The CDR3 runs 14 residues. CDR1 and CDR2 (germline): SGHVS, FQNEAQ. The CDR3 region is CASSLQGPLEKLFF. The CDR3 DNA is TGTGCCAGCAGTTTACAGGGTCCCTTAGAAAAACTGTTTTTT. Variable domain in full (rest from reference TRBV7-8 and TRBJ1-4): GAGVSQSPRYKVAKRGQDVALRCDPISGHVSLFWYQQALGQGPEFLTYFQNEAQLDKSGLPSDRFFAERPEGSVSTLKIQRTQQEDSAVYLCASSLQGPLEKLFFGSGTQLSVL.

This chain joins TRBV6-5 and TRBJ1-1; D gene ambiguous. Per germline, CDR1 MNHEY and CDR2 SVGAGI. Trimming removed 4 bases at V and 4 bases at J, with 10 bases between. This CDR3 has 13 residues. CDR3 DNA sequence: TGTGCCAGCAGTTTTGTCTGGGGCACTGAAGCTTTCTTT. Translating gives CASSFVWGTEAFF.

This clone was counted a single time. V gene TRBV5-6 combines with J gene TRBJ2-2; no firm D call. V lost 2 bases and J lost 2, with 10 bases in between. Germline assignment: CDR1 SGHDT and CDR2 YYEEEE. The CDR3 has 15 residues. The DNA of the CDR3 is TGTGCCAGCAGCTTATGGGGTCTAAACACCGGGGAGCTGTTTTTT. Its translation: CASSLWGLNTGELFF.

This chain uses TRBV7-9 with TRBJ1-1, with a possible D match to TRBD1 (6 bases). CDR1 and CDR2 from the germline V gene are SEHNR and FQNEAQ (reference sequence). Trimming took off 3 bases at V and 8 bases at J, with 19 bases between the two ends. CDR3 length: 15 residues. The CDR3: CASSFNDDEGQEAFF. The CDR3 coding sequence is TGTGCCAGCAGCTTCAACGACGACGAGGGACAAGAAGCTTTCTTT.

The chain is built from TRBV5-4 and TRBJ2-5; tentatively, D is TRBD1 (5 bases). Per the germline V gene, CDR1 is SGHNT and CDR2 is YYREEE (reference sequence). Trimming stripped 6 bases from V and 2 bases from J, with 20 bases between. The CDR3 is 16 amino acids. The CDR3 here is CASTKKTASLQETQYF. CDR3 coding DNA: TGTGCCAGCACCAAAAAGACAGCTAGTTTGCAAGAGACCCAGTACTTC.

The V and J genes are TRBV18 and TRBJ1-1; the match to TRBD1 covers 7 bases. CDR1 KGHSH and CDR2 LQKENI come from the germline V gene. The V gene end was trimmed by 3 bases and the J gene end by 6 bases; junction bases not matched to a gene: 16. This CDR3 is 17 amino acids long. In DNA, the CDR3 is TGTGCCAGCTCACCGCTCGAGACAGGGCTTGTTGGGGCTGAAGCTTTCTTT. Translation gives CASSPLETGLVGAEAFF.

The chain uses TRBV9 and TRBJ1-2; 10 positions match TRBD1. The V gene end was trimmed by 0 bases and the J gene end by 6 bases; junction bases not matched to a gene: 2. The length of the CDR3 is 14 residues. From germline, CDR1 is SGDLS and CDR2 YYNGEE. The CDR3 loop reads CASSVGGTGDGYTF. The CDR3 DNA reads TGTGCCAGCAGCGTAGGTGGGACAGGGGATGGCTACACCTTC.

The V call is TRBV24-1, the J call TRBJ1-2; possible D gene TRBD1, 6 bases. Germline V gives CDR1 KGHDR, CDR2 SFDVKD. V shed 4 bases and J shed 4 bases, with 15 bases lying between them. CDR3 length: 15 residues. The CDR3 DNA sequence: TGTGCCACCAGTGACCGGACAGCTACCTTCTATGGCTACACCTTC. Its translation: CATSDRTATFYGYTF.

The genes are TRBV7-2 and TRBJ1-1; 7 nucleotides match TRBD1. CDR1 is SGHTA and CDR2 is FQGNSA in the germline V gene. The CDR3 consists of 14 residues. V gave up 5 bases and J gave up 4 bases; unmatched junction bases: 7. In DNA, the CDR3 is TGTGCCAGCAGCCGTAACAGGGGTGGCACTGAAGCTTTCTTT. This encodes CASSRNRGGTEAFF.

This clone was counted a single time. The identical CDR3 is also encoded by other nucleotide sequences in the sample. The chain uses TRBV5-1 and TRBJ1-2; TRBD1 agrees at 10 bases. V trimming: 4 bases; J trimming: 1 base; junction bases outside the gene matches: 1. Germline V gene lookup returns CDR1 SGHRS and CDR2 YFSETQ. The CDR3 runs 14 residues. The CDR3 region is CASSRTGGNYGYTF. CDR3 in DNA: TGCGCCAGCAGCCGGACAGGGGGTAACTATGGCTACACCTTC.

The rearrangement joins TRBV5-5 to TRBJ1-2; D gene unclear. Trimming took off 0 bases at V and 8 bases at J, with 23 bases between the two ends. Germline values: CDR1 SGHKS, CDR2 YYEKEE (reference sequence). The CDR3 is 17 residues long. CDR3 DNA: TGTGCCAGCAGCTTGGACTCGCGGTCCCGCGGCTGGAGGGGCTACACCTTC. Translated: CASSLDSRSRGWRGYTF. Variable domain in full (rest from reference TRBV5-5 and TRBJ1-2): DAGVTQSPTHLIKTRGQQVTLRCSPISGHKSVSWYQQVLGQGPQFIFQYYEKEERGRGNFPDRFSARQFPNYSSELNVNALLLGDSALYLCASSLDSRSRGWRGYTFGSGTRLTVV.

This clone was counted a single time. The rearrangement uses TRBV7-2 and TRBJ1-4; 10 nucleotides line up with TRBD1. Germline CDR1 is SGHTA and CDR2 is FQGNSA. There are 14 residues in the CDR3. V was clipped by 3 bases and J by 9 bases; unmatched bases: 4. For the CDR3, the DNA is TGTGCCAGCAGCTTCGGGACAGGGGACCAAAAACTGTTTTTT. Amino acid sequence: CASSFGTGDQKLFF. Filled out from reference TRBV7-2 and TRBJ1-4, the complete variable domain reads GAGVSQSPSNKVTEKGKDVELRCDPISGHTALYWYRQSLGQGLEFLIYFQGNSAPDKSGLPSDRFSAERTGGSVSTLTIQRTQQEDSAVYLCASSFGTGDQKLFFGSGTQLSVL.

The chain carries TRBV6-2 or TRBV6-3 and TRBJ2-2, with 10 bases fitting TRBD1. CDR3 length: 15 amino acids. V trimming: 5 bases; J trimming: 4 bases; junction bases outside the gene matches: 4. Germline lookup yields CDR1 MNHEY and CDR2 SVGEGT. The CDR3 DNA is TGTGCCAGCAGTCGCGGGACAGGGGCCACCGGGGAGCTGTTTTTT. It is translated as CASSRGTGATGELFF.

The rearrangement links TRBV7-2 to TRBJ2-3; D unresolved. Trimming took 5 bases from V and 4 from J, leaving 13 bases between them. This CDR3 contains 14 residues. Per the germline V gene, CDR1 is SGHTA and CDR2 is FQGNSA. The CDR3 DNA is TGTGCCAGCAGCCTCTCAAGGTCCCCAGATACGCAGTATTTT. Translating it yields CASSLSRSPDTQYF.

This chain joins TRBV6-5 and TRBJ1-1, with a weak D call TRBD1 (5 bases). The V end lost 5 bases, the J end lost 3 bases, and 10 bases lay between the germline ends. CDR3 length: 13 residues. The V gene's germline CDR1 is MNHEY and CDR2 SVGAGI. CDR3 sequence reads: CASSRGKDTEAFF. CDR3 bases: TGTGCCAGCAGTAGGGGTAAGGACACTGAAGCTTTCTTT.

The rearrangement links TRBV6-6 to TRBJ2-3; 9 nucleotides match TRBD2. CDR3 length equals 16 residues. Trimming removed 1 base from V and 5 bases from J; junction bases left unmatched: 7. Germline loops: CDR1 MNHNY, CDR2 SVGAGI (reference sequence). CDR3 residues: CASSYFGGGAGDTQYF. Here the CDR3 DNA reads TGTGCCAGCAGTTACTTTGGCGGGGGGGCGGGAGATACGCAGTATTTT.

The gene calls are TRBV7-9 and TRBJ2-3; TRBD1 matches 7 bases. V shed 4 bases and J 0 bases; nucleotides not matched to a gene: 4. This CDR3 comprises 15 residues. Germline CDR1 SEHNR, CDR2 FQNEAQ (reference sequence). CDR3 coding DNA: TGTGCCAGCAGCTCGACAGGGATTAGCACAGATACGCAGTATTTT. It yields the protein CASSSTGISTDTQYF.

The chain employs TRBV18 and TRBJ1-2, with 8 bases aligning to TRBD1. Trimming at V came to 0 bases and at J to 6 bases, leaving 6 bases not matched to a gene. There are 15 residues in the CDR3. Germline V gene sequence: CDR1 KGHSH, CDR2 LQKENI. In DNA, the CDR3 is TGTGCCAGCTCACCACCGTTAGGACAGGGTGATGGCTACACCTTC. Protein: CASSPPLGQGDGYTF. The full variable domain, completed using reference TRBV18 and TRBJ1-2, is NAGVMQNPRHLVRRRGQEARLRCSPMKGHSHVYWYRQLPEEGLKFMVYLQKENIIDESGMPKERFSAEFPKEGPSILRIQQVVRGDSAAYFCASSPPLGQGDGYTFGSGTRLTVV.

The chain's CDR3 is CASAIGVAGNTEAFF. The CDR3, as DNA: TGTGCCAGTGCTATAGGGGTTGCGGGGAACACTGAAGCTTTCTTT. V and J are TRBV19 and TRBJ1-1; D is possibly TRBD1 (5 bases). The V gene lost 8 bases and the J gene lost 1 base, with 17 bases spanning the gap. The germline V gene has CDR1 LNHDA and CDR2 SQIVND (reference sequence). This CDR3 is 15 amino acids long.

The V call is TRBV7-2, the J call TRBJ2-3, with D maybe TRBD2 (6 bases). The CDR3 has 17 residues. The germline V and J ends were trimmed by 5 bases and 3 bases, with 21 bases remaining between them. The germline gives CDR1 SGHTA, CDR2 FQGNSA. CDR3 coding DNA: TGTGCCAGCAGCCCATCTAGTATCGGACTAATAACAGATACGCAGTATTTT. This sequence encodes CASSPSSIGLITDTQYF. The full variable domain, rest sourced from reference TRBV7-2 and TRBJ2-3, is GAGVSQSPSNKVTEKGKDVELRCDPISGHTALYWYRQSLGQGLEFLIYFQGNSAPDKSGLPSDRFSAERTGGSVSTLTIQRTQQEDSAVYLCASSPSSIGLITDTQYFGPGTRLTVL.

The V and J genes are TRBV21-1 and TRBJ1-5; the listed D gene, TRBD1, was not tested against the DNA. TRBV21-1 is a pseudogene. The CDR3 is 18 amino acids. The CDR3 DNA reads TGTGCCAGCAGCGAGGTAGTTCCACGGGACAGGGAGAATCAGCCCCAGCATTTT. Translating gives CASSEVVPRDRENQPQHF.

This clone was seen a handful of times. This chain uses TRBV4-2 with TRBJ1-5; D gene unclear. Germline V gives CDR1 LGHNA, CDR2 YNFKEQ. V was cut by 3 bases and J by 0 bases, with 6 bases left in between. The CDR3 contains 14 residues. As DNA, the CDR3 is TGTGCCAGCAGCCACGACGGTAGCAATCAGCCCCAGCATTTT. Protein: CASSHDGSNQPQHF.

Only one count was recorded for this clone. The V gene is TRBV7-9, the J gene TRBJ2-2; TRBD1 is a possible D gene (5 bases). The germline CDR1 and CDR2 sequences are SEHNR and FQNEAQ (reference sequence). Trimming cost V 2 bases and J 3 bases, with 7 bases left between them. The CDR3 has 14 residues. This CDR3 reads CASSLLGDTGELFF. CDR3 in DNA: TGTGCCAGCAGCTTACTAGGGGACACCGGGGAGCTGTTTTTT.

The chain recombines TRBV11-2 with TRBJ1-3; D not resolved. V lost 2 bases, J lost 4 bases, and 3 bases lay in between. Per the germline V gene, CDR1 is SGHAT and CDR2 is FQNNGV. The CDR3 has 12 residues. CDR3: CASSLLGNTIYF. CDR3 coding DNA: TGTGCCAGCAGCTTATTGGGAAACACCATATATTTT.